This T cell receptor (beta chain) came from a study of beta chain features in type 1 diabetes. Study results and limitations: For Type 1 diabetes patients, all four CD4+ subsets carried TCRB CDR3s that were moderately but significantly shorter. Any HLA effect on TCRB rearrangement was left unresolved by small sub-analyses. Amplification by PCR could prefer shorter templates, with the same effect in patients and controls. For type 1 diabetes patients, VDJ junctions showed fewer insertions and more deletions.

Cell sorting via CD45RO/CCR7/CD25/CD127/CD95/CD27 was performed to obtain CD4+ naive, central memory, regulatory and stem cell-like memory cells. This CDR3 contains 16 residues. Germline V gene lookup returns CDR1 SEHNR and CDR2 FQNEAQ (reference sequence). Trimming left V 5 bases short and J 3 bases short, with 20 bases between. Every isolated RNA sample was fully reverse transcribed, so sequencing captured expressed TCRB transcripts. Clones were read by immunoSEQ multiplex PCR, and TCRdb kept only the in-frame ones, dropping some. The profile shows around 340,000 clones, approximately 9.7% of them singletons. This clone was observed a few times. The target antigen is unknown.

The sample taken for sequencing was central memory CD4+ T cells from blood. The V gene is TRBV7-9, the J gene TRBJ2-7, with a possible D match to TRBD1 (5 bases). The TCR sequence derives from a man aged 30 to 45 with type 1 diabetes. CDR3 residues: CASSPLGGAVLYEQYF. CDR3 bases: TGTGCCAGCAGCCCGCTGGGTGGGGCGGTGCTCTACGAGCAGTACTTC.